This TCR beta chain was identified in a study of blood T cell repertoires in COVID-19. Across the whole study: Material from acute and convalescent COVID-19 was sourced from the United States, Italy and Spain. Sample material is recorded as cDNA or gDNA derived from T cells, B-cell-depleted T cells, or PBMCs.

The germline gives CDR1 MNHEY, CDR2 SVGAGI. The CDR3 covers 13 residues. Trimming took 8 bases from V and 10 from J; bases not matched to a gene: 10. Per the authors' pipeline: Scientists estimated how many nucleated cells there were by amplifying reference gene primers. Method: immunoSEQ multiplex PCR; TCRdb's copy keeps in-frame clones and lacks some. V, J and clone size reflect that table, while D and trimming were determined from the DNA. The sample consists of 150,000 to 200,000 clones, more than 75% of them appearing once. This chain connects TRBV6-5 to TRBJ1-1, with 10 bases that match TRBD1. Sample: peripheral blood. This clonotype was sampled from a man in his forties with active or convalescent COVID-19. The CDR3 reads CASPRTGGEGAFF. CDR3 DNA: TGTGCCAGCCCCCGGACAGGGGGAGAAGGAGCTTTCTTT.